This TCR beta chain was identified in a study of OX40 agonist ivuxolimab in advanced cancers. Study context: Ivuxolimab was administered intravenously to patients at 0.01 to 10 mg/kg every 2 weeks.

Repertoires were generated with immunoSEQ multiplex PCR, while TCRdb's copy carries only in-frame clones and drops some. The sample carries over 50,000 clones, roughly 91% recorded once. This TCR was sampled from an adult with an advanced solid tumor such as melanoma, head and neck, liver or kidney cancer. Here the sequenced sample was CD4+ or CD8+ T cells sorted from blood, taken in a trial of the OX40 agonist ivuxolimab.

The CDR3 nucleotides are TGTGCCAGCAGTTATTGGGATGAAAAACTGTTTTTT. Its protein product is CASSYWDEKLFF. This sequence joins TRBV4-2 and TRBJ1-4; D is undetermined. This CDR3 contains 12 residues. Germline CDR1 and CDR2: LGHNA and YNFKEQ. V was shortened by 6 bases and J by 6 bases, with 8 bases between the two germline ends.